This entry describes one TCR beta chain. Antigen unknown. The source of the sample is a study of cytomegalovirus exposure and HLA in healthy donors. Study observations and caveats: A later analysis linked a missense DCLRE1C variant to TCR beta V- and J-gene trimming. It was confirmed in vitro that a few of the CMV-associated chains were specific for CMV antigens.

The PCR used 60 Vbeta and 13 Jbeta primers. Only in-frame clones appear in the TCRdb table, and some are missing; sequencing was by immunoSEQ multiplex PCR. Of some 110,000 clones listed, more than 75% are singletons. Germline CDR1 is SEHNR and CDR2 is FQNEAQ (reference sequence). The CDR3 is 16 residues long. Trimming removed 3 bases at V and 2 bases at J, with 14 bases between. The TCR originated in a man between 35 and 55 years old in good health and CMV-seronegative. The specimen sequenced was PBMCs. The chain is built from TRBV7-9 and TRBJ1-5; D is unclear. Here the CDR3 DNA reads TGTGCCAGCAGCTTGATTATGGGAGGCGGCAATCAGCCCCAGCATTTT. Encoded protein: CASSLIMGGGNQPQHF.